The sample holds one count of the clone carrying this TCR beta chain. This record belongs to a study of monozygotic twins with cystic fibrosis. Study-level background: With approximately 14 PCR cycles, barcoded libraries came from roughly 2.8 micrograms of fragmented DNA.

Germline values: CDR1 SGHTA, CDR2 FQGNSA. The J segment lost 2 bases and the V segment lost 4 bases, leaving 4 bases of the junction unmatched. This CDR3 comprises 14 residues. The method was immunoSEQ multiplex PCR; TCRdb's version includes in-frame clones alone and lacks a portion of them. The sample comprises some 32,000 clones, about 92% of which are singletons, and approximately 1% rests with the top ten. Sequenced sample: blood. The clonotype comes from a girl aged 2-10 years with cystic fibrosis. The chain joins TRBV7-2 to TRBJ2-7; 8 bases agree with TRBD2. CDR3 sequence reads: CASSSTSGPYEQYF. The DNA for the CDR3 is TGTGCCAGCAGCTCCACTAGCGGTCCCTACGAGCAGTACTTC.